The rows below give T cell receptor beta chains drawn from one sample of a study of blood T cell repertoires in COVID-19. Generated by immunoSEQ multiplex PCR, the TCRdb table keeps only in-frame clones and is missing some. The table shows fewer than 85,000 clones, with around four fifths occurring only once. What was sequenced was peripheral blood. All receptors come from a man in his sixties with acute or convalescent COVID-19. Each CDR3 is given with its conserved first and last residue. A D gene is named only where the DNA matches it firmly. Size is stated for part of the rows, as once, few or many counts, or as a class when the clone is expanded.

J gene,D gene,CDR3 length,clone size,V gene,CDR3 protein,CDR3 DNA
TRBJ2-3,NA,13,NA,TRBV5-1,CASSLELADTQYF,TGCGCCAGCAGCTTGGAGCTAGCAGATACGCAGTATTTT
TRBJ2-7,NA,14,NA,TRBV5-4,CASSAAGGPYEQYF,TGTGCCAGCAGCGCCGCAGGGGGGCCCTACGAGCAGTACTTC
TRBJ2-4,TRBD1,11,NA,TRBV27,CASRTGNIQYF,TGTGCCAGCCGGACAGGGAACATTCAGTACTTC
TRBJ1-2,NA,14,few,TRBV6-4,CASSDSEGRHGYTF,TGTGCCAGCAGTGACTCGGAGGGAAGACATGGCTACACCTTC
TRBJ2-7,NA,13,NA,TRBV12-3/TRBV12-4,CASSLRQDGEQYF,TGTGCCAGCAGTTTGCGACAGGATGGCGAGCAGTACTTC
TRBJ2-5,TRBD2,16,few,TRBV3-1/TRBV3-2,CASSQDGRGGQETQYF,TGTGCCAGCAGCCAAGACGGGCGGGGGGGCCAGGAGACCCAGTACTTC
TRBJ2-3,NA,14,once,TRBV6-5,CASRETEVKDTQYF,TGTGCCAGCAGAGAGACAGAGGTCAAGGATACGCAGTATTTT
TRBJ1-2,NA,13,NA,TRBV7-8,CASSLGMGYGYTF,TGTGCCAGCAGCTTAGGAATGGGCTACGGCTACACCTTC
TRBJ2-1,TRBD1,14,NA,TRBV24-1,CATGGTGGWDEQFF,TGTGCCACCGGCGGGACAGGGGGCTGGGATGAGCAGTTCTTC
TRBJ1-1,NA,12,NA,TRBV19,CASSIGNTEAFF,TGTGCCAGTAGTATCGGGAACACTGAAGCTTTCTTT
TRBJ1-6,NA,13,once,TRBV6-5,CASSPGVNSPLHF,TGTGCCAGCTCCCCGGGGGTTAATTCACCCCTCCACTTT
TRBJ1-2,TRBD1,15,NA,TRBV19,CASSIRGRGPDGYTF,TGTGCCAGTAGTATAAGGGGCAGGGGGCCGGATGGCTACACCTTC
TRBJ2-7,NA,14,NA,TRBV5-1,CASSLVGLEYEQYF,TGCGCCAGCAGCTTGGTGGGTCTGGAGTACGAGCAGTACTTC
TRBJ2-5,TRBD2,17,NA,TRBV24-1,CATREGLAGGKQETQYF,TGTGCCACCCGGGAGGGGCTAGCGGGGGGGAAACAAGAGACCCAGTACTTC
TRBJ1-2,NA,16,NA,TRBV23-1,CASSLRGRADNYGYTF,TGCGCCAGCAGTCTCAGAGGCAGGGCAGATAACTATGGCTACACCTTC
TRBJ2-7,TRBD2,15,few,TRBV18,CASSPLPSGSYEQYF,TGTGCCAGCTCACCACTCCCTAGCGGGTCCTACGAGCAGTACTTC
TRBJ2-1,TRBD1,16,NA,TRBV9,CASSRLTGGSYNEQFF,TGTGCCAGCAGCAGACTGACAGGGGGCTCCTACAATGAGCAGTTCTTC
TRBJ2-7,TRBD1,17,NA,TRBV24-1,CATSDFNRLGGGYEQYF,TGTGCCACCAGTGATTTTAATCGCTTAGGGGGCGGCTACGAGCAGTACTTC
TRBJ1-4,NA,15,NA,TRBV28,CATFTHYGESEKLFF,TGTGCCACCTTCACCCACTACGGAGAAAGTGAAAAACTGTTTTTT
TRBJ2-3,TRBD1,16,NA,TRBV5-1,CASSLSDRGRGDTQYF,TGCGCCAGCAGCTTGTCGGACAGGGGTCGGGGAGATACGCAGTATTTT
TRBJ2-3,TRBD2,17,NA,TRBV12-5,CATAGTSGQPSTDTQYF,TGTGCAACCGCCGGGACTAGCGGACAACCTAGCACAGATACGCAGTATTTT
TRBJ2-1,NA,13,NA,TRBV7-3,CASSLSVQNEQFF,TGTGCCAGCAGCTTATCGGTTCAAAATGAGCAGTTCTTC
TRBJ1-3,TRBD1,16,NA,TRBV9,CASSVDLGQSGNTIYF,TGTGCCAGCAGCGTAGATTTGGGACAGTCTGGAAACACCATATATTTT
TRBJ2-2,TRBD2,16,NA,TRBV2,CASSRLAGGNTGELFF,TGTGCCAGCAGTCGTCTAGCGGGGGGGAACACCGGGGAGCTGTTTTTT
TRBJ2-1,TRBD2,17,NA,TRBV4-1,CASSQGFSGRRNNEQFF,TGCGCCAGCAGCCAAGGATTTAGCGGGAGACGGAACAATGAGCAGTTCTTC
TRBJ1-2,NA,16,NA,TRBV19,CASSAVHGRLAYGYTF,TGTGCCAGTAGTGCAGTCCACGGACGGCTAGCCTATGGCTACACCTTC
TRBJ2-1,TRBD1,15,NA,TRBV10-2,CASSEPGTVNNEQFF,TGCGCCAGCAGTGAGCCCGGGACAGTGAACAATGAGCAGTTCTTC
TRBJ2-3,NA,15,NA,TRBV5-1,CASDPQPGSTDTQYF,TGCGCCAGCGACCCCCAGCCAGGGTCCACAGATACGCAGTATTTT
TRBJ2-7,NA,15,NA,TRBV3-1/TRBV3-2,CASSWPASGSYEQYF,TGTGCCAGCAGCTGGCCGGCAAGCGGTTCCTACGAGCAGTACTTC
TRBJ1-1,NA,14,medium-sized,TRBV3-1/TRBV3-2,CASSRESPNTEAFF,TGTGCCAGCAGCCGTGAGAGCCCGAACACTGAAGCTTTCTTT
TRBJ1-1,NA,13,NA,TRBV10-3,CAISEEGDTEAFF,TGTGCCATCAGTGAGGAGGGAGACACTGAAGCTTTCTTT
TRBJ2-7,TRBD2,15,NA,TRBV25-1,CASSLSGRAPYEQYF,TGTGCCAGCAGTTTGAGCGGGAGGGCCCCCTACGAGCAGTACTTC
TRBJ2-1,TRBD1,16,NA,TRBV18,CASSPPVRGRNNEQFF,TGTGCCAGCTCACCACCAGTTAGGGGGCGAAACAATGAGCAGTTCTTC
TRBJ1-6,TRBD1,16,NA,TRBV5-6,CASSNTGGTLDSPLHF,TGTGCCAGCAGCAATACAGGGGGGACCTTAGATTCACCCCTCCACTTT
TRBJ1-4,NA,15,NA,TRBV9,CASSTSTATYEKLFF,TGTGCCAGCAGCACTTCGACAGCTACATATGAAAAACTGTTTTTT
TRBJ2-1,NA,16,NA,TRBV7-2,CASSLGATRSYNEQFF,TGTGCCAGCAGCTTAGGCGCTACCCGCTCCTACAATGAGCAGTTCTTC
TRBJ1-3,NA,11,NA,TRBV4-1,CASSQDRAIYF,TGCGCCAGCAGCCAAGACCGGGCCATATATTTT
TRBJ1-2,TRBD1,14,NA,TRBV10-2,CASSERQGAYGYTF,TGCGCCAGCAGTGAGCGGCAGGGGGCTTATGGCTACACCTTC
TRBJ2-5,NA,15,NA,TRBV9,CASSVLSGGQETQYF,TGTGCCAGCAGCGTATTGTCCGGGGGACAAGAGACCCAGTACTTC
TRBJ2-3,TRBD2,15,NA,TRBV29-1,CSGMGPSGVTDTQYF,TGCAGCGGGATGGGGCCCAGCGGGGTCACAGATACGCAGTATTTT
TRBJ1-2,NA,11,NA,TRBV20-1,CSAPGTYGYTF,TGCAGTGCCCCGGGGACATATGGCTACACCTTC
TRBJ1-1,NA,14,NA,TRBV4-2,CASSQVGGNTEAFF,TGTGCCAGCAGCCAAGTCGGCGGGAACACTGAAGCTTTCTTT
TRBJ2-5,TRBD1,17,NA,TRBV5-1,CASSLGSWTGVQETQYF,TGCGCCAGCAGCTTGGGCTCATGGACAGGGGTCCAAGAGACCCAGTACTTC
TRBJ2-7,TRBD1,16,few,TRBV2,CASSLGQGARTYEQYF,TGTGCCAGCAGCCTGGGACAGGGGGCGCGGACGTACGAGCAGTACTTC
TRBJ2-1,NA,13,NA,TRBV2,CASTDWWNNEQFF,TGTGCCAGCACCGACTGGTGGAACAATGAGCAGTTCTTC
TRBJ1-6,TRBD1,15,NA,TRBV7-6,CASSSAGGWDSPLHF,TGTGCCAGCAGCTCAGCAGGGGGCTGGGATTCACCCCTCCACTTT
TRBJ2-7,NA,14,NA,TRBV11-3,CASSLDPEGNEQYF,TGTGCCAGCAGCTTAGATCCGGAGGGTAACGAGCAGTACTTC
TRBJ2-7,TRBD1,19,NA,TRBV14,CASSPWDRSDRFGIYEQYF,TGTGCCAGCAGCCCATGGGACCGCTCGGACAGGTTCGGGATCTACGAGCAGTACTTC
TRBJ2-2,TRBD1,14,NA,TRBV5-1,CASRLGQGRGELFF,TGCGCCAGCAGGTTGGGACAGGGCAGAGGGGAGCTGTTTTTT
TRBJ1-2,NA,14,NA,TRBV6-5,CASNGRWSYYGYTF,TGTGCCAGCAATGGCAGGTGGTCGTACTATGGCTACACCTTC
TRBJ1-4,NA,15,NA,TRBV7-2,CASSLLVGSGEKLFF,TGTGCCAGCAGCTTACTCGTTGGCAGTGGTGAAAAACTGTTTTTT
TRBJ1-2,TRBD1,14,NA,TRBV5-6,CASSQDRVNYGYTF,TGTGCCAGCAGCCAGGACAGGGTGAACTATGGCTACACCTTC